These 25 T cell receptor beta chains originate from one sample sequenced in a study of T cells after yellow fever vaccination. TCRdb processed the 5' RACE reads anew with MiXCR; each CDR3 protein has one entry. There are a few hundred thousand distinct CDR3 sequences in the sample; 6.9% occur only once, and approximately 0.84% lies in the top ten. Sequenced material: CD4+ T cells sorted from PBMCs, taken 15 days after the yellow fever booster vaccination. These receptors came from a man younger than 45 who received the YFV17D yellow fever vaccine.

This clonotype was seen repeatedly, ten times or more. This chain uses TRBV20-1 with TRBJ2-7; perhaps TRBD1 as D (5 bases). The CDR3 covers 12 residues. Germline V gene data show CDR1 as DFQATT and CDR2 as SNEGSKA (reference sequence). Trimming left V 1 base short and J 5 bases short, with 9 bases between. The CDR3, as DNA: TGCAGTGCTAGAGGGGGCTCGGACGAGCAGTACTTC. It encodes CSARGGSDEQYF.

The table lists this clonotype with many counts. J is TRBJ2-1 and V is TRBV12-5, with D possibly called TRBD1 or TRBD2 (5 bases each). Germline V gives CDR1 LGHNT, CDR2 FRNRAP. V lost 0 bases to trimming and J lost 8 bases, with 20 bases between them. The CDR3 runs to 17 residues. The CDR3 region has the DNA TGTGCTAGTGGTTTGGTTGTGACGAGAGGGCCCAGGGATGAGCAGTTCTTC. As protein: CASGLVVTRGPRDEQFF. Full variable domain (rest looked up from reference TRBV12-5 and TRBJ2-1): DARVTQTPRHKVTEMGQEVTMRCQPILGHNTVFWYRQTMMQGLELLAYFRNRAPLDDSGMPKDRFSAEMPDATLATLKIQPSEPRDSAVYFCASGLVVTRGPRDEQFFGPGTRLTVL.

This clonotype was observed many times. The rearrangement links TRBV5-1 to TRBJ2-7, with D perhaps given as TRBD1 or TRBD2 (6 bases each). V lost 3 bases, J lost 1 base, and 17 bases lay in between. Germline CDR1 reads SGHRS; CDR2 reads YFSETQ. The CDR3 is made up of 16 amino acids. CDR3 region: CASSSGGGTASYEQYF. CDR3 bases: TGCGCCAGCAGCTCCGGGGGCGGGACGGCTTCCTACGAGCAGTACTTC.

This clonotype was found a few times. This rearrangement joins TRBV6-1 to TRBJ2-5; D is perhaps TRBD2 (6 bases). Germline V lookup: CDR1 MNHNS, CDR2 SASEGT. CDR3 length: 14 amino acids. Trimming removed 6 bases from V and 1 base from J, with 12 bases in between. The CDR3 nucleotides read TGTGCCAGCAGGGGTAGCGGAACCCAAGAGACCCAGTACTTC. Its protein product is CASRGSGTQETQYF.

In nucleotides, the CDR3 is TGTGCCAGTAGTATGGGCGCTAGCGGCCCCTACGAGCAGTACTTC. Translated, it gives CASSMGASGPYEQYF. The chain has TRBV19 and TRBJ2-7; 7 bases line up with TRBD2. The CDR3 contains 15 residues. The ends lost 3 bases at V and 2 bases at J; junction bases unmatched: 7. Looked up from germline, CDR1 is LNHDA and CDR2 is SQIVND (reference sequence).

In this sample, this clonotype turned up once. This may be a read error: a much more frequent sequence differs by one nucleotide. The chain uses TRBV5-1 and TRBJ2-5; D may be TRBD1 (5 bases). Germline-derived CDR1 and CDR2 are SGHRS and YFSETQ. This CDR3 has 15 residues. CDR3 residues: CASSFSRGNAETKYF. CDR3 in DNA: TGCGCCAGCAGTTTTAGTAGGGGTAACGCAGAGACCAAGTACTTC.

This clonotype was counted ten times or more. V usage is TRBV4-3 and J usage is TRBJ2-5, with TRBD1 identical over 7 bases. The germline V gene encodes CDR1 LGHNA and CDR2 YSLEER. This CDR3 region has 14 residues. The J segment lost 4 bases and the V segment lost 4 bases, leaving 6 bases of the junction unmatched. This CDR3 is CASSRGRQGETQYF. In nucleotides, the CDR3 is TGCGCCAGCAGCCGTGGGAGACAGGGAGAGACCCAGTACTTC.

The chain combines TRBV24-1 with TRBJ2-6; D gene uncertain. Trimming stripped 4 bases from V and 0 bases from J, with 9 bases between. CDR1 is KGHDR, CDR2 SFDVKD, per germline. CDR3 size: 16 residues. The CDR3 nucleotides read TGTGCCACCAGTGACCCCGCTTCCTCTGGGGCCAACGTCCTGACTTTC. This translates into CATSDPASSGANVLTF.

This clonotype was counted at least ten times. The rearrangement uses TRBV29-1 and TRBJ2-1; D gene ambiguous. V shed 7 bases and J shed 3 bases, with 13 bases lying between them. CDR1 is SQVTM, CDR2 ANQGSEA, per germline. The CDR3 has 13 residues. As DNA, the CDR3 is TGCAGCGCCGGGCTGTCGATCTACAATGAGCAGTTCTTC. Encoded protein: CSAGLSIYNEQFF.

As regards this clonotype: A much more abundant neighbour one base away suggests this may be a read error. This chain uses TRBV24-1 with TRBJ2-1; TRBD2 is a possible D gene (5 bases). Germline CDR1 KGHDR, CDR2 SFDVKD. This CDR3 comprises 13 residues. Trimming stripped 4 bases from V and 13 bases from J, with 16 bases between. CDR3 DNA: TGTGCCACCAGTGAAGGACTCCGGGGTGATCAGTTCTTC. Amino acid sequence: CATSEGLRGDQFF.

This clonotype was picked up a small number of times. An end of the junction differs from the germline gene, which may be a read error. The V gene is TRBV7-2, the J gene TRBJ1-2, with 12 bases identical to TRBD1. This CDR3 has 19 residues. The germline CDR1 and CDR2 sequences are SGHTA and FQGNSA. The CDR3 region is CASSIAGAGPGQGAYGYTF. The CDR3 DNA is TGTGCCAGCAGCATAGCCGGGGCAGGTCCGGGACAGGGGGCCTATGGCTACACCTTC.

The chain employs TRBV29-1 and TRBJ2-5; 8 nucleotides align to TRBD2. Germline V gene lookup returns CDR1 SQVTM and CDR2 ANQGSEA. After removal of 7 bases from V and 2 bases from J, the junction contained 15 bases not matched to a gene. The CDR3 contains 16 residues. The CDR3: CSAQRGSSGRQETQYF. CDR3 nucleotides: TGCAGCGCCCAACGCGGGTCTAGCGGGCGGCAAGAGACCCAGTACTTC.

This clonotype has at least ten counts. DNA for the CDR3: TGTGCCACAATAGCGGGAGGGCCCAATGAGCAGTTCTTC. Translated, it gives CATIAGGPNEQFF. The V and J genes are TRBV6-2 or TRBV6-3 and TRBJ2-1; 11 bases agree with TRBD2. Germline CDR1 and CDR2: MNHEY and SVGEGT. With V trimmed by 10 bases and J by 6 bases, 5 bases remained unmatched. The CDR3 is made up of 13 amino acids.

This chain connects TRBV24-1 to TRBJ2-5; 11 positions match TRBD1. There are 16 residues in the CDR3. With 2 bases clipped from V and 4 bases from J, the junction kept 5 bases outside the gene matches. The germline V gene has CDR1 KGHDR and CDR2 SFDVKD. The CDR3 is CATSDSGTGGGETQYF. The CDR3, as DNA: TGTGCCACCAGTGATTCCGGGACAGGGGGAGGAGAGACCCAGTACTTC.

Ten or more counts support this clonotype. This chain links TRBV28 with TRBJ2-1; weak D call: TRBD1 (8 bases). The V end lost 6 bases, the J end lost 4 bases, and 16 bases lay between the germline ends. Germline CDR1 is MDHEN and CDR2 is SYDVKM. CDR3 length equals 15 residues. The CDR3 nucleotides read TGTGCCAGCAGGGGGAGGGACAGGTCTTACAATGAGCAGTTCTTC. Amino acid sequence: CASRGRDRSYNEQFF.

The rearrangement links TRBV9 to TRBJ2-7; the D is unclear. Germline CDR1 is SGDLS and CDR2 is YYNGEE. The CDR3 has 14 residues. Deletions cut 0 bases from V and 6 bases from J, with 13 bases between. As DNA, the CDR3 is TGTGCCAGCAGCGTAGGTGCTGGGCGCGGCGAGCAGTACTTC. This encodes CASSVGAGRGEQYF.

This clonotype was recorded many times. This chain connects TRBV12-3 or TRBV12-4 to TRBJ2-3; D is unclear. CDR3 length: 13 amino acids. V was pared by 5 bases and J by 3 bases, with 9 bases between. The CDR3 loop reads CASSRRWTDTQYF. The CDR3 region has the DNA TGTGCCAGCAGTAGACGATGGACAGATACGCAGTATTTT.

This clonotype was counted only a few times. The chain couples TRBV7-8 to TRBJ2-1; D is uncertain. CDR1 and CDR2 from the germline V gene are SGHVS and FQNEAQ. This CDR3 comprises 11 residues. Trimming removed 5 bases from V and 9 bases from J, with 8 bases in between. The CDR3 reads CASSEGREQFF. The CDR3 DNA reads TGTGCCAGCAGCGAAGGACGTGAGCAGTTCTTC.

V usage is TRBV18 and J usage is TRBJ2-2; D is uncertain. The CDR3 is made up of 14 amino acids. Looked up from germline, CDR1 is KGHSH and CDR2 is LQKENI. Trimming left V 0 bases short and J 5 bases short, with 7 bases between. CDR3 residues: CASSPPTVTGELFF. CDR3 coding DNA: TGTGCCAGCTCACCACCGACGGTAACCGGGGAGCTGTTTTTT.

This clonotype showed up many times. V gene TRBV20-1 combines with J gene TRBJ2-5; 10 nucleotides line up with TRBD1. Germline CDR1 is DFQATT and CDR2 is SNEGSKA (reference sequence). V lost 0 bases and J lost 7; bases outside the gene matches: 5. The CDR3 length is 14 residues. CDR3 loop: CSAREGQGGSTQYF. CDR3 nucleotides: TGCAGTGCTAGAGAAGGACAGGGGGGTTCGACCCAGTACTTC.

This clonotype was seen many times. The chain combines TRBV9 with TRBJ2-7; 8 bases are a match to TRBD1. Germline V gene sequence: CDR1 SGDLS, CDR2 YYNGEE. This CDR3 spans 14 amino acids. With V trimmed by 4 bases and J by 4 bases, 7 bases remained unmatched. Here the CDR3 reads CASSFTTGAYEQYF. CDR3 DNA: TGTGCCAGCAGCTTTACGACAGGGGCTTACGAGCAGTACTTC.

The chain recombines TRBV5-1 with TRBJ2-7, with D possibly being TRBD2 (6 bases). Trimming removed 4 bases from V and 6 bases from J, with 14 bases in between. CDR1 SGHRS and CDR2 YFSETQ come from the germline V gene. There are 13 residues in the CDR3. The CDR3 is CASSVGRGFEQYF. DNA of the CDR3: TGCGCCAGCAGCGTCGGGAGAGGGTTCGAGCAGTACTTC.

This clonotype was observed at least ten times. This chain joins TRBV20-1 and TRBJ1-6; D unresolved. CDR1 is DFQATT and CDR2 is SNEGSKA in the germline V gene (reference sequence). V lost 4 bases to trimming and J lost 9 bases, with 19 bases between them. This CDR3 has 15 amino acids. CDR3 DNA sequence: TGCAGTGCTATGGCTGTCGAGGACGTACGTTCACCCCTCCACTTT. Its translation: CSAMAVEDVRSPLHF.

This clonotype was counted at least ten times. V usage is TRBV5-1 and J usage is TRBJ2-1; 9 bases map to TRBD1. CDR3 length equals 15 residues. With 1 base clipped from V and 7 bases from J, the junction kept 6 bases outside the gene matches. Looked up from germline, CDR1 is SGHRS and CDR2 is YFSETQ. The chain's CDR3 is CASSLSGQGSNEQFF. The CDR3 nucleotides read TGCGCCAGCAGCTTGTCGGGACAGGGTTCTAATGAGCAGTTCTTC.

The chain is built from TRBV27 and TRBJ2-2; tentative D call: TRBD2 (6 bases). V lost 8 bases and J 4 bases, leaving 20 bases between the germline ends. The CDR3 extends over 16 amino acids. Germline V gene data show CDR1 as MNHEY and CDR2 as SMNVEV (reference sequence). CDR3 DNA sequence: TGTGCCAGCCGCTCTTTCGGGAGCCTTGCCACCGGGGAGCTGTTTTTT. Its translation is CASRSFGSLATGELFF.